The present T cell receptor (beta chain) was sequenced within a study of shared clonotypes between healthy human individuals. Study at large: Per donor, three plates held CD4 naive cells, three held CD4 memory, two held CD8 naive and one held CD8 memory.

Some clones are missing from TCRdb's copy, which holds only in-frame ones; the method was immunoSEQ multiplex PCR. The sample contains some 2.1 million clones, approximately 95% of which appear only once. This CDR3 region has 16 residues. Germline CDR1 LNHDA, CDR2 SQIVND (reference sequence). The V and J ends lost 3 bases and 3 bases respectively, with 15 bases between them. Points on this clone: Its specificity is not known.

Broader study findings: Naive subsets generally exceeded memory subsets in estimated richness.

This TCR was recovered from a man between 18 and 35 years old in good health. Specimen: naive CD4+ T cells sorted from blood. As to subset: CD45RA+ positively selected. The chain joins TRBV19 to TRBJ1-5, with unresolved D. The CDR3 nucleotides read TGTGCCAGTAGTATGGCTTTCGGGCCGAACAATCAGCCCCAGCATTTT. Translation gives CASSMAFGPNNQPQHF.